The 2 T cell receptor beta chains below come from one sample, sequenced in a study of T cell repertoires in cytomegalovirus infection (dated by TCRdb to about 2019). These receptors have no known antigen. The sample's treatment or condition label, in plain terms: in vitro stimulation with specific CMV peptide epitopes to enrich CMV-specific T cells. Sequencing instrument: Illumina HiSeq 1500. TCRdb reworked the public reads: Q25 trimming with fastp, MiXCR clone assembly, productive beta chains retained. One record per CDR3 amino acid sequence lists the most common genes and DNA. The sample records 800,000 to 950,000 distinct CDR3 sequences, over 25% of which are singletons. Around an eighth of the sample lies in the top ten. Here the sequenced sample was cultured CD8+ T cells from PBMCs, taken from culture after CMV antigen stimulation. The receptors shown here come from a human donor in good health (CMV status not recorded). Some clones in this sample may be carry-over from other donors' samples.

This clonotype has a handful of counts. This chain links TRBV7-2 with TRBJ2-3; D is possibly TRBD2 (6 bases). V dropped 6 bases and J dropped 3 bases, with 13 bases sitting between them. The CDR3 spans 14 residues. Germline CDR1 and CDR2: SGHTA and FQGNSA. The CDR3 DNA sequence: TGTGCCAGCAGGACGGCGGGGATAACAGATACGCAGTATTTT. This sequence encodes CASRTAGITDTQYF.

The chain's CDR3 is CASSSLGFNEQFF. CDR3 coding DNA: TGTGCCAGCAGCTCCTTAGGTTTCAACGAGCAGTTCTTC. The chain has TRBV11-2 and TRBJ2-1; D remains ambiguous. Trimming took off 4 bases at V and 10 bases at J, with 14 bases between the two ends. This CDR3 region has 13 residues. Germline-derived CDR1 and CDR2 are SGHAT and FQNNGV.